The source of this T cell receptor beta chain is a study of CD8 T cells in ankylosing spondylitis. The study, taken as a whole, reports: Within matched ankylosing spondylitis synovial fluid, disease-linked clones were reportedly significantly enriched. There was a TCR beta motif, made of several highly homologous variants, that appeared characteristic of ankylosing spondylitis blood. Existing reports had already noted some motif variants in reactive arthritis synovial fluid and blood.

V trimming: 4 bases; J trimming: 8 bases; junction bases outside the gene matches: 7. This CDR3 spans 12 amino acids. CDR1 is SQVTM, CDR2 ANQGSEA, per germline. Quantitative 5'-RACE was performed with molecular barcodes, and it yielded the TCR beta libraries. A single record per CDR3 protein comes from TCRdb applying MiXCR to the 5' RACE reads. Here the sample spans around 130,000 distinct CDR3 sequences, 15% to 20% being singletons. This clonotype occurred a few times. As yet, its antigen is unknown. This chain links TRBV29-1 with TRBJ2-7; 8 bases map to TRBD1. The receptor comes from a male donor with ankylosing spondylitis. Sequencing input: blood, either unsorted or a sorted T cell fraction (not recorded which). The CDR3 DNA follows: TGCAGCGTTGTTGGACAGGGCAGTCAGCAGTACTTC. This translates into CSVVGQGSQQYF.